The 2 T cell receptor beta chains in this list originate from one sample, sequenced in a study of shared clonotypes between healthy human individuals. Naive CD8 cells were CD45RO-negative, positively selected for CCR7, excluding terminally differentiated effector memory CD45RA+ cells. TCRdb's table, derived via immunoSEQ multiplex PCR, lists solely in-frame clones and lacks some. Here the sample spans around 2,100,000 clones, about 95% being singletons. Input material: naive CD8+ T cells sorted from blood. These receptors all come from a man aged 18 to 30 in good health.

The V gene is TRBV5-6, the J gene TRBJ1-2; no definite D call. Looked up from germline, CDR1 is SGHDT and CDR2 is YYEEEE. CDR3 length: 16 residues. V was clipped by 0 bases and J by 4 bases, with 16 bases between them. CDR3 bases: TGTGCCAGCAGCTTGGCCTGGGCCGGAGTCCGCTATGGCTACACCTTC. Translating gives CASSLAWAGVRYGYTF.

The J gene is TRBJ2-1, the V gene TRBV27, with D perhaps being TRBD1 or TRBD2 (5 bases each). The V and J ends lost 5 bases and 8 bases respectively, with 19 bases between them. The CDR3 covers 15 residues. Per germline, CDR1 MNHEY and CDR2 SMNVEV (reference sequence). CDR3 DNA: TGTGCCAGCAGTGGGGGTCAGGTTCGGTTCTATGAGCAGTTCTTC. The encoded protein is CASSGGQVRFYEQFF.